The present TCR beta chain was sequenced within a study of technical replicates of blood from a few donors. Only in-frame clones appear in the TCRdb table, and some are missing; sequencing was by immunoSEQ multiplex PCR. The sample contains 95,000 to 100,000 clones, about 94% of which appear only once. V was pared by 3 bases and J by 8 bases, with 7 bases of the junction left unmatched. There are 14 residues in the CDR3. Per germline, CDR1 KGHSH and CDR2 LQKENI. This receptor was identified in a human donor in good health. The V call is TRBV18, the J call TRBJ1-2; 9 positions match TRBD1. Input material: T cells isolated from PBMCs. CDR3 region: CASSPSDRGPGYTF. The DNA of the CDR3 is TGTGCCAGCTCACCGTCGGACAGGGGACCCGGCTACACCTTC.